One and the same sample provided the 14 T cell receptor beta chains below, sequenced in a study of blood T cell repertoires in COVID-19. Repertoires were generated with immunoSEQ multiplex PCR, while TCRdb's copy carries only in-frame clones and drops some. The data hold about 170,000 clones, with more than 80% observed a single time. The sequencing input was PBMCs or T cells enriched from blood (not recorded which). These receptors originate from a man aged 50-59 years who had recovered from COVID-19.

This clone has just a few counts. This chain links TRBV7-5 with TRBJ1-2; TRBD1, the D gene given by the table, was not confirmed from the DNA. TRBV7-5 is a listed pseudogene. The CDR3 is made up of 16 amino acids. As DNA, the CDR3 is TGTGCCAGAAGCCAAGGTGGGGCGGTATTTTGCTATGGCTACACCTTC. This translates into CARSQGGAVFCYGYTF.

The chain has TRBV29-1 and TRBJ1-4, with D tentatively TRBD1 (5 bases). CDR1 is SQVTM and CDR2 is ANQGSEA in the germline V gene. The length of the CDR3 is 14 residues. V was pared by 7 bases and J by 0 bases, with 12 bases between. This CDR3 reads CSGRGAATNEKLFF. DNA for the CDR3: TGCAGCGGGCGCGGGGCAGCAACTAATGAAAAACTGTTTTTT.

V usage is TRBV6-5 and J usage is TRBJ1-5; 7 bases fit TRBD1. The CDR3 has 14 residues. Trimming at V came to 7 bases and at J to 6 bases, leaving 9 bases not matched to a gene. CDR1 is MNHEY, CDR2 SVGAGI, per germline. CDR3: CASTLDRSGQPQHF. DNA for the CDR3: TGTGCCAGCACCTTGGACAGGTCCGGTCAGCCCCAGCATTTT.

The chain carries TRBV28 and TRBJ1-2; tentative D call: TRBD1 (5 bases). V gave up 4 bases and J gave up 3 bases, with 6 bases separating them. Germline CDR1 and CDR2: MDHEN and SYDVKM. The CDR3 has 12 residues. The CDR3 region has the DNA TGTGCCAGCAGTTCGACAGACTATGGCTACACCTTC. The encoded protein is CASSSTDYGYTF.

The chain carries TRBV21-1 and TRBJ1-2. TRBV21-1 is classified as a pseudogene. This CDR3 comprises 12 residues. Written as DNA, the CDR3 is TGTGCCAGCGGGGGGGATAACTATGGCTACACCTTC. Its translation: CASGGDNYGYTF.

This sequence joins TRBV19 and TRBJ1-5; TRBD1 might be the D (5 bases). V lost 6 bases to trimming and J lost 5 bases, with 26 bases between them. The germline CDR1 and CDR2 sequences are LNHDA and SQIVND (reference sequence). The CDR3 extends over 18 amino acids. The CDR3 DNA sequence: TGTGCCAGTAGCCGGAGGGGAACAGCGGGGTTCGGCGATCAGCCCCAGCATTTT. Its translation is CASSRRGTAGFGDQPQHF.

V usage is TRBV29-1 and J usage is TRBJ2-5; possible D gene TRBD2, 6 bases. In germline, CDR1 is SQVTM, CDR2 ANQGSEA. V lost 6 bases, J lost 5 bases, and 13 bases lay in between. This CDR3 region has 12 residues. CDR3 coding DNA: TGCAGCGTCCACGGGGGTGGGGAGACCCAGTACTTC. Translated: CSVHGGGETQYF.

Here the CDR3 DNA reads TGTGCCAGCGGAAACATACTAGACCTCATCACAGATACGCAGTATTTT. It translates to CASGNILDLITDTQYF. The chain employs TRBV5-6 and TRBJ2-3; D might be TRBD2 (5 bases). In germline, CDR1 is SGHDT, CDR2 YYEEEE. The V gene lost 7 bases and the J gene lost 2 bases, with 20 bases spanning the gap. The CDR3 length is 16 residues.

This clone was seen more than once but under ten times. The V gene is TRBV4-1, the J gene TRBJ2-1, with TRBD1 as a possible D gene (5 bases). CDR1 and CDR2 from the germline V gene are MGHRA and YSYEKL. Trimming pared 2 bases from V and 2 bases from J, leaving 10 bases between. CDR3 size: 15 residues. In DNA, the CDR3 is TGCGCCAGCAGCCAAACAGGACGGACCTACAATGAGCAGTTCTTC. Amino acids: CASSQTGRTYNEQFF.

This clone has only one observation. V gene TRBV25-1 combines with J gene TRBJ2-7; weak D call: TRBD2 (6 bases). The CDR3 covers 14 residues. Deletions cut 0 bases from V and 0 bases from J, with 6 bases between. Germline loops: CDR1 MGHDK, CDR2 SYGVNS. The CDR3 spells CASSEYGSSYEQYF. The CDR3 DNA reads TGTGCCAGCAGTGAATACGGGAGCTCCTACGAGCAGTACTTC.

For the CDR3, the DNA is TGTGCCAGCAGCGTAGGCGGGACAGTACCCTACGAGCAGTACTTC. As protein: CASSVGGTVPYEQYF. The V gene is TRBV9, the J gene TRBJ2-7; D may be TRBD1 (7 bases). The CDR3 contains 15 residues. CDR1 and CDR2 (germline): SGDLS, YYNGEE. Deletions cut 0 bases from V and 2 bases from J, with 12 bases between.

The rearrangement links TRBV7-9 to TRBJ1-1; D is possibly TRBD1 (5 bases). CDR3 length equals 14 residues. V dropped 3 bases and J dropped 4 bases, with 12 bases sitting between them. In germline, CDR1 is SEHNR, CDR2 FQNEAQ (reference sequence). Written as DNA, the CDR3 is TGTGCCAGCAGCTTTGAAGGGGTAGGCACTGAAGCTTTCTTT. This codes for CASSFEGVGTEAFF.

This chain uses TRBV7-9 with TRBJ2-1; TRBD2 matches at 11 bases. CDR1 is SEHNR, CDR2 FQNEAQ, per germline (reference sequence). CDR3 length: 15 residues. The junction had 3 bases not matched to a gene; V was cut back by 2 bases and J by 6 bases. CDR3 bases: TGTGCCAGCAGCTTAACTAGCGGGGGACGCAATGAGCAGTTCTTC. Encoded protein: CASSLTSGGRNEQFF.

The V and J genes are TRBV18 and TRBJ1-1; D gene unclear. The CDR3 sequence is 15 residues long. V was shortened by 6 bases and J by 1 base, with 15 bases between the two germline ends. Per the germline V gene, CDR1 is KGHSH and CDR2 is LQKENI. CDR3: CASSPRVQSNTEAFF. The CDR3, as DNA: TGTGCCAGCTCCCCCCGGGTCCAGTCGAACACTGAAGCTTTCTTT.